Listed below are T cell receptor beta chains from one sample, sequenced in a study of CD8 T cells in Susac syndrome. MiXCR, run by TCRdb on the immunoSEQ multiplex PCR reads, gives a single entry per CDR3 protein. This table has under 150,000 distinct CDR3 sequences, approximately 89% appearing once. Sequences were obtained from CD8+ T cells from PBMCs. Receptors originate from a human donor with multiple sclerosis. The CDR3 runs from the conserved cysteine through the conserved F or W. Each record gives: CDR3 DNA, CDR3 protein, CDR3 length, V gene, D gene, clone size, J gene. D genes are given only for firm matches. Part of the rows lack a size; the others show once, few, many or a class for expanded clones.

TGTGCCACCAGTGATCCCGGTCGAAGATATGGCTACACCTTC	CATSDPGRRYGYTF	14	TRBV24-1	-	once	TRBJ1-2
TGTGCCAGCAGTGAATGGGAGAGGACTGAAGCTTTCTTT	CASSEWERTEAFF	13	TRBV25-1	-	-	TRBJ1-1
TGTGCCAGCAGCTATGACAGGGGGGAGACCCAGTACTTC	CASSYDRGETQYF	13	TRBV11-2	TRBD1	-	TRBJ2-5
TGTGCCTGGAGTGTACTCGAACCCGCCGGGGAGCTGTTTTTT	CAWSVLEPAGELFF	14	TRBV30	-	-	TRBJ2-2
TGTGCCAGCAGCTTAGAGGAGAACTACACCTTC	CASSLEENYTF	11	TRBV7-9	-	-	TRBJ1-2
TGCGCCAGCAGCCAAGACACTGTTAACTATGGCTACACCTTC	CASSQDTVNYGYTF	14	TRBV4-3	-	-	TRBJ1-2
TGTGCCACCAGTGATTTGCCAGGGGACACCGGGGAGCTGTTTTTT	CATSDLPGDTGELFF	15	TRBV24-1	-	-	TRBJ2-2
TGCAGTGCTAGACCCTATGGCGGGGCGGACAATGAGCAGTTCTTC	CSARPYGGADNEQFF	15	TRBV20-1	-	-	TRBJ2-1
TGTGCCAGCAGCCAAGCCAGCGGGAGGGCCTACGAGCAGTACTTC	CASSQASGRAYEQYF	15	TRBV3-1	TRBD2	-	TRBJ2-7
TGCGCCAGCAGACAGGAGGGTCGGAATGAGCAGTTCTTC	CASRQEGRNEQFF	13	TRBV4-1	-	-	TRBJ2-1
TGCAGCGTTGACGTTTCATATGAGCAGTTCTTC	CSVDVSYEQFF	11	TRBV29-1	-	-	TRBJ2-1
TGTGCCAGCAGCCGGGCCTCCGGGACAGGGGTCAATGAGCAGTTCTTC	CASSRASGTGVNEQFF	16	TRBV5-4	TRBD1	-	TRBJ2-1
TGTGCCAGCAGTCCCGGGGGGCTAGCCCTTGAGCTGTTTTTT	CASSPGGLALELFF	14	TRBV12-3/TRBV12-4	-	-	TRBJ2-2
TGCAGTGTTATGGGTTTGGGGCAGGGGGCTATCTGGGACATTCAGTACTTC	CSVMGLGQGAIWDIQYF	17	TRBV20-1	TRBD1	-	TRBJ2-4
TGTGCCAGTACCCCCGAGGAGGGTTTCACAGATACGCAGTATTTT	CASTPEEGFTDTQYF	15	TRBV19	-	-	TRBJ2-3
TGTGCCAGCCTCCGTGGGACTAATGAAAAACTGTTTTTT	CASLRGTNEKLFF	13	TRBV28	-	-	TRBJ1-4
TGTGCCAGCAGCGGAGCCCCAGGGCTGGACTACGAGCAGTACTTC	CASSGAPGLDYEQYF	15	TRBV9	-	-	TRBJ2-7
TGCGCCAGCAGCGTGGACAGGGTCACAGATACGCAGTATTTT	CASSVDRVTDTQYF	14	TRBV5-1	TRBD1	-	TRBJ2-3
TGTGCCTGGGAATCTACCGGGACCAGCTGGGAGACCCAGTACTTC	CAWESTGTSWETQYF	15	TRBV30	-	-	TRBJ2-5
TGTGCCAGCAGCAAAGAAACAGGGGCCTACACCGGGGAGCTGTTTTTT	CASSKETGAYTGELFF	16	TRBV21-1	-	-	TRBJ2-2
TGCGCCAGCAGCCAAGATAGTGGGGGAATGAACACTGAAGCTTTCTTT	CASSQDSGGMNTEAFF	16	TRBV4-1	-	-	TRBJ1-1
TGTGCCAGCAGCCTACCGCCTAGCGGGAGTCTGTACGAGCAGTACTTC	CASSLPPSGSLYEQYF	16	TRBV7-9	TRBD2	-	TRBJ2-7
TGCAGTGCTAGAGATAGGCTAGTTATCGATACGCAGTATTTT	CSARDRLVIDTQYF	14	TRBV20-1	-	once	TRBJ2-3
TGTGCCAGCAGTACGACCGGGACGCCCTATAACATTCAGTACTTC	CASSTTGTPYNIQYF	15	TRBV2	-	-	TRBJ2-4
TGCAGTGCTAGAGATCAATATAAGGGCACCGGGGAGCTGTTTTTT	CSARDQYKGTGELFF	15	TRBV20-1	-	-	TRBJ2-2